A single T cell receptor (beta chain) is shown here with its context. Its antigen remains unknown. This CDR3 is built from 16 residues. Germline V CDR1 and CDR2: SGHAT, FQNNGV. V was clipped by 3 bases and J by 2 bases; unmatched bases: 4. This sample was taken from a study of cytomegalovirus exposure and HLA in healthy donors. For the study at large: The approximately 110 validation repertoires, a later analysis reported, used the same platform as the roughly 660 repertoires from the first cohort. Findings and caveats of the study: Reported performance of the classifier showed diagnosis of cytomegalovirus status with high specificity and sensitivity.

The method was immunoSEQ multiplex PCR; TCRdb's version includes in-frame clones alone and lacks a portion of them. The table includes under 80,000 clones, 70% to 90% detected once. The study drew the donors from its 120-subject validation cohort, separate from the roughly 700-subject first cohort. The sample comprised PBMCs. The chain recombines TRBV11-2 with TRBJ2-5, with 12 bases lining up with TRBD2. The clonotype comes from a woman aged 18-35 years in good health and CMV-seronegative. The CDR3 DNA reads as TGTGCCAGCAGCTTTCTAGCGGGGGGGCATCAAGAGACCCAGTACTTC. This encodes CASSFLAGGHQETQYF.